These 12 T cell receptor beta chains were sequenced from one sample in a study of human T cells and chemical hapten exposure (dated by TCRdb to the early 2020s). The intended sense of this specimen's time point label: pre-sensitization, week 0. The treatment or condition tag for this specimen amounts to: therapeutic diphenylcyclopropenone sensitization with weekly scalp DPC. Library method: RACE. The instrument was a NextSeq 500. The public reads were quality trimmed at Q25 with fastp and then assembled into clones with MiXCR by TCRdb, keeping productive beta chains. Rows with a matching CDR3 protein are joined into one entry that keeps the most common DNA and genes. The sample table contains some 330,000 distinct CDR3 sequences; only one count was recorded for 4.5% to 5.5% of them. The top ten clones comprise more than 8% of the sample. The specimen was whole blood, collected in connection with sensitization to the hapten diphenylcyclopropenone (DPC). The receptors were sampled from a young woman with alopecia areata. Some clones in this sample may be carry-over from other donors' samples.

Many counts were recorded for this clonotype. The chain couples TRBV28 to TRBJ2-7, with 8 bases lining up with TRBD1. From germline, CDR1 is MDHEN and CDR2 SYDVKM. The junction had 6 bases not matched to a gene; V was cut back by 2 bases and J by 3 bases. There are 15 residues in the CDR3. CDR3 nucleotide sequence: TGTGCCAGCAGTTTAACGGACAGGGAAGGCTACGAGCAGTACTTC. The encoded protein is CASSLTDREGYEQYF.

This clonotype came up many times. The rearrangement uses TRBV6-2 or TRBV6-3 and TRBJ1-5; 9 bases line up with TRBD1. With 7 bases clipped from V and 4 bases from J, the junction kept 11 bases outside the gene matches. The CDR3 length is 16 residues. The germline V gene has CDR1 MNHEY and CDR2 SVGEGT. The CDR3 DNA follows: TGTGCCAGCACCCCTGGGACAGGGCTTTTGAATCAGCCCCAGCATTTT. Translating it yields CASTPGTGLLNQPQHF.

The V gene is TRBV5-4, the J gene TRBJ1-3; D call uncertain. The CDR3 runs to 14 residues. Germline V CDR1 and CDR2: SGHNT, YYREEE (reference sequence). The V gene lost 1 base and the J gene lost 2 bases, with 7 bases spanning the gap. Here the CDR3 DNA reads TGTGCCAGCAGCTTGTTGGACGCTGGAAACACCATATATTTT. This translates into CASSLLDAGNTIYF. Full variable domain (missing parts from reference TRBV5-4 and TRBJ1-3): ETGVTQSPTHLIKTRGQQVTLRCSSQSGHNTVSWYQQALGQGPQFIFQYYREEENGRGNFPPRFSGLQFPNYSSELNVNALELDDSALYLCASSLLDAGNTIYFGEGSWLTVV.

The CDR3 loop reads CASSDSKGAAGELFF. As DNA, the CDR3 is TGTGCCAGCAGTGACTCTAAGGGGGCGGCCGGGGAGCTGTTTTTT. The V gene is TRBV6-4, the J gene TRBJ2-2; 7 nucleotides align to TRBD1. Germline trimming cut 0 bases from V and 6 bases from J; bases unmatched to any gene: 4. The CDR3 is made up of 15 amino acids. Germline CDR1 and CDR2: MRHNA and SNTAGT.

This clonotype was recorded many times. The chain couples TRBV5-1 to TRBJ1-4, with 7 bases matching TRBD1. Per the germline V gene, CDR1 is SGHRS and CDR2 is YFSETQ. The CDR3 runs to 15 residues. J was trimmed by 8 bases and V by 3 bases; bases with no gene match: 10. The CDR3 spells CASSSSWDRGEKLFF. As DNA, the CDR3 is TGCGCCAGCAGCTCCTCTTGGGACAGAGGCGAAAAACTGTTTTTT. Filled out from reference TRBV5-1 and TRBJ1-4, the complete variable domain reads KAGVTQTPRYLIKTRGQQVTLSCSPISGHRSVSWYQQTPGQGLQFLFEYFSETQRNKGNFPGRFSGRQFSNSRSEMNVSTLELGDSALYLCASSSSWDRGEKLFFGSGTQLSVL.

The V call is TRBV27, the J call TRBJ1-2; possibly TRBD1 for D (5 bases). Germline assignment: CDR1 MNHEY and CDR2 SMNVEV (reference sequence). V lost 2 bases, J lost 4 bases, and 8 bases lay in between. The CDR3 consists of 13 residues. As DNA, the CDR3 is TGTGCCAGCAGTTTAAACGGGGGCTATGGCTACACCTTC. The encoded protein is CASSLNGGYGYTF.

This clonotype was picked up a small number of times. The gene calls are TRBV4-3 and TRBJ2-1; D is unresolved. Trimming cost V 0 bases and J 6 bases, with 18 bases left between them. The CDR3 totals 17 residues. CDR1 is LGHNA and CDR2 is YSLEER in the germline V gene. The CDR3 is CASSQDLDSTGFNEQFF. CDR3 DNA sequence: TGCGCCAGCAGCCAAGATCTCGACTCGACCGGGTTCAATGAGCAGTTCTTC.

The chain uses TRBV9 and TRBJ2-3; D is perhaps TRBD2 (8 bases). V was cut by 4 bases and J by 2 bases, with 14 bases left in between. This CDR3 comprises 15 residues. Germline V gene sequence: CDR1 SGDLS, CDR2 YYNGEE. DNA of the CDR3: TGTGCCAGCAGCCCCCGGGAGGGGGCCACAGATACGCAGTATTTT. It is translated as CASSPREGATDTQYF.

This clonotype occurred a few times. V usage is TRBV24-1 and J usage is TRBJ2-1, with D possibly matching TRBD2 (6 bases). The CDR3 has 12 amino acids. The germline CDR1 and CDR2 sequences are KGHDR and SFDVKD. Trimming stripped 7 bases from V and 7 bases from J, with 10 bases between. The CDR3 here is CATRDSGNEQFF. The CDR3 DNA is TGTGCCACCAGGGATAGCGGTAATGAGCAGTTCTTC.

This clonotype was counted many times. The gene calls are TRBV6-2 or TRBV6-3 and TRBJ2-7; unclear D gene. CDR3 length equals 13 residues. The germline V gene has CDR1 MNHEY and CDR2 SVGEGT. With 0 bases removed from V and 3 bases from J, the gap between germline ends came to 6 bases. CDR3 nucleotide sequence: TGTGCCAGCAGTTACTCGAGGAGCTACGAGCAGTACTTC. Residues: CASSYSRSYEQYF.

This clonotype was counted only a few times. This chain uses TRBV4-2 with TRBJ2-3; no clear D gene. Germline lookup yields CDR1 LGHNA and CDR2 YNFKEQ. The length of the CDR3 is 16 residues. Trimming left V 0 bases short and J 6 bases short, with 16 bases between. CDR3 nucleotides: TGTGCCAGCAGCCAAGATGGGGTCGGAGTAGGCGATACGCAGTATTTT. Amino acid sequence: CASSQDGVGVGDTQYF.

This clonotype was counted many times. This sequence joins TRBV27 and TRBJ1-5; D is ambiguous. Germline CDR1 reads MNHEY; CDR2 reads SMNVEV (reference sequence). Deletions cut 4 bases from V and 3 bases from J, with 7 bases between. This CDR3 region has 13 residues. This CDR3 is CASSSIFNQPQHF. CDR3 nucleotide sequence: TGTGCCAGCAGTTCTATCTTCAATCAGCCCCAGCATTTT.